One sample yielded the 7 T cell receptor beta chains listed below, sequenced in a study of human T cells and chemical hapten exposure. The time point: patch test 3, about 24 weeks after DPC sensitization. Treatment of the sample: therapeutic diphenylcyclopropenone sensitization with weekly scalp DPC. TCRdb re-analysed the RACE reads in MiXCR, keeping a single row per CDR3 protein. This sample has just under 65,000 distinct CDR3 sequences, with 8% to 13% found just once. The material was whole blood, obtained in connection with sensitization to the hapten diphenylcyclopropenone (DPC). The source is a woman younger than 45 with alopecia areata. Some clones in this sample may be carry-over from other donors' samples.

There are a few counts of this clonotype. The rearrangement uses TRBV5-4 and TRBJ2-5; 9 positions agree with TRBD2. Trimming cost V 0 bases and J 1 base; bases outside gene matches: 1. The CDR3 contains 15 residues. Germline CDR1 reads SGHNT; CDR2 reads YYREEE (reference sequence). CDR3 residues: CASSLGGRAQETQYF. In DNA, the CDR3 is TGTGCCAGCAGCTTGGGCGGGAGGGCCCAAGAGACCCAGTACTTC.

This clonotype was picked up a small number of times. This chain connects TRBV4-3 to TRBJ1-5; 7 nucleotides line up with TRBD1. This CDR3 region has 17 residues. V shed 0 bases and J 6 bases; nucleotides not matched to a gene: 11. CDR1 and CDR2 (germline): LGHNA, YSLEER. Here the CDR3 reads CASSQDRAGGAPQPQHF. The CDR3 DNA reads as TGCGCCAGCAGCCAAGACCGGGCAGGGGGAGCCCCTCAGCCCCAGCATTTT.

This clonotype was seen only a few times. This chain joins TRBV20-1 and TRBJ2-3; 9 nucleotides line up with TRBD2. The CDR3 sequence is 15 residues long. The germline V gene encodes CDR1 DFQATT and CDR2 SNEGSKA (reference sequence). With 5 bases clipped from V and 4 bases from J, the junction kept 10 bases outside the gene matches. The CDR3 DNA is TGCAGTGCTCCCCCGCTAGCGGGGCGCGCAGATACGCAGTATTTT. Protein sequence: CSAPPLAGRADTQYF.

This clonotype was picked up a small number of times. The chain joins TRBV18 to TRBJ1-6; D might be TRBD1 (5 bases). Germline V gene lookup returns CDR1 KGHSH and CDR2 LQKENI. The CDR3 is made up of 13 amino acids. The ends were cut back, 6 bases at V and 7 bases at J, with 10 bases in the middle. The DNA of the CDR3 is TGTGCCAGCTCTCGAGGGGAGAATTCACCCCTCCACTTT. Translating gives CASSRGENSPLHF.

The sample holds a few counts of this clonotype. The CDR3 DNA is TGCAGCGTTGTAGTAGGGCCAAATCAGCCCCAGCATTTT. Its translation is CSVVVGPNQPQHF. The chain has TRBV29-1 and TRBJ1-5; D gene uncertain. V shed 4 bases and J shed 4 bases, with 11 bases lying between them. Germline loops: CDR1 SQVTM, CDR2 ANQGSEA. This CDR3 region has 13 residues.

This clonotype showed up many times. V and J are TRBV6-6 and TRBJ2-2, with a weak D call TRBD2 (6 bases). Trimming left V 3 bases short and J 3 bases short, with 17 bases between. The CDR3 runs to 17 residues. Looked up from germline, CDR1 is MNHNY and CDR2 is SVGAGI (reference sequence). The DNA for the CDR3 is TGTGCCAGCAGTTATCCCCGGGGCGGGGCATACACCGGGGAGCTGTTTTTT. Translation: CASSYPRGGAYTGELFF.

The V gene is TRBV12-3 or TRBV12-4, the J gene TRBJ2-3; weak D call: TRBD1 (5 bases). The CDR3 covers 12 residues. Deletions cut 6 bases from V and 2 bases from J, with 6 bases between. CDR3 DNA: TGTGCCAGCAGGGACAACACAGATACGCAGTATTTT. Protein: CASRDNTDTQYF.